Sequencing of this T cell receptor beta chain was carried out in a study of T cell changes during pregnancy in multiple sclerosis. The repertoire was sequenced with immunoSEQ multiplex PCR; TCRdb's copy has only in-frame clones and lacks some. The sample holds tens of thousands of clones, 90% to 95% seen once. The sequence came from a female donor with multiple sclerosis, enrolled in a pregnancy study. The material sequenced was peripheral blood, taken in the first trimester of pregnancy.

CDR3 sequence reads: CASLTLSRNQPQHF. The CDR3 DNA sequence: TGTGCCAGCCTTACCCTGAGCCGGAATCAGCCCCAGCATTTT. The chain employs TRBV28 and TRBJ1-5; D unclear. Per germline, CDR1 MDHEN and CDR2 SYDVKM. V dropped 8 bases and J dropped 4 bases, with 15 bases sitting between them. The CDR3 loop spans 14 amino acids. The full variable domain, in which reference TRBV28 and TRBJ1-5 provide the parts outside the CDR3, is DVKVTQSSRYLVKRTGEKVFLECVQDMDHENMFWYRQDPGLGLRLIYFSYDVKMKEKGDIPEGYSVSREKKERFSLILESASTNQTSMYLCASLTLSRNQPQHFGDGTRLSIL.